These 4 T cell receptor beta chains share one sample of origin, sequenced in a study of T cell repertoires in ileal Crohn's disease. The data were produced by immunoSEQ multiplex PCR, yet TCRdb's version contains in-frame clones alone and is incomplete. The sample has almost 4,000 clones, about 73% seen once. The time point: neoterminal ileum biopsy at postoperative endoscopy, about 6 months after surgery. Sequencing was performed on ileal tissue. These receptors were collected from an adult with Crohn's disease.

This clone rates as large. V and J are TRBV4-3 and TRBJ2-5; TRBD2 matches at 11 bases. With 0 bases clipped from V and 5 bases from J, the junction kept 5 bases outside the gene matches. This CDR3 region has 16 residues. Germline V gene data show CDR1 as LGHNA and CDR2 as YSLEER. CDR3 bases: TGCGCCAGCAGCCAAGATCTAGCGGGGGGCGGGGAGACCCAGTACTTC. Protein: CASSQDLAGGGETQYF.

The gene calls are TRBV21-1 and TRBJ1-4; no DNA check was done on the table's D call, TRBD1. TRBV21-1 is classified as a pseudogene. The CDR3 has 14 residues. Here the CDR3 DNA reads TGTGCCAGCAGCAAAGAGGGACAGGGTGAAAAACTGTTTTTT. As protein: CASSKEGQGEKLFF.

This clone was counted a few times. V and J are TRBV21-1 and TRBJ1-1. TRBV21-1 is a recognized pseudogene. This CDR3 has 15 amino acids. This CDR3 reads CASSKRGTDLSEAFF. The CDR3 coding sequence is TGTGCCAGCAGTAAGCGCGGGACGGACCTATCTGAAGCTTTCTTT.

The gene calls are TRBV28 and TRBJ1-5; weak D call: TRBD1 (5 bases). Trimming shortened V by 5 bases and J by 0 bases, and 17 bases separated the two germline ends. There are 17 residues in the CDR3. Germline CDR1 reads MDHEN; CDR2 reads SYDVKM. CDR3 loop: CASSPGRALYSNQPQHF. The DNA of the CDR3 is TGTGCCAGCAGTCCCGGCAGGGCGCTTTATAGCAATCAGCCCCAGCATTTT.